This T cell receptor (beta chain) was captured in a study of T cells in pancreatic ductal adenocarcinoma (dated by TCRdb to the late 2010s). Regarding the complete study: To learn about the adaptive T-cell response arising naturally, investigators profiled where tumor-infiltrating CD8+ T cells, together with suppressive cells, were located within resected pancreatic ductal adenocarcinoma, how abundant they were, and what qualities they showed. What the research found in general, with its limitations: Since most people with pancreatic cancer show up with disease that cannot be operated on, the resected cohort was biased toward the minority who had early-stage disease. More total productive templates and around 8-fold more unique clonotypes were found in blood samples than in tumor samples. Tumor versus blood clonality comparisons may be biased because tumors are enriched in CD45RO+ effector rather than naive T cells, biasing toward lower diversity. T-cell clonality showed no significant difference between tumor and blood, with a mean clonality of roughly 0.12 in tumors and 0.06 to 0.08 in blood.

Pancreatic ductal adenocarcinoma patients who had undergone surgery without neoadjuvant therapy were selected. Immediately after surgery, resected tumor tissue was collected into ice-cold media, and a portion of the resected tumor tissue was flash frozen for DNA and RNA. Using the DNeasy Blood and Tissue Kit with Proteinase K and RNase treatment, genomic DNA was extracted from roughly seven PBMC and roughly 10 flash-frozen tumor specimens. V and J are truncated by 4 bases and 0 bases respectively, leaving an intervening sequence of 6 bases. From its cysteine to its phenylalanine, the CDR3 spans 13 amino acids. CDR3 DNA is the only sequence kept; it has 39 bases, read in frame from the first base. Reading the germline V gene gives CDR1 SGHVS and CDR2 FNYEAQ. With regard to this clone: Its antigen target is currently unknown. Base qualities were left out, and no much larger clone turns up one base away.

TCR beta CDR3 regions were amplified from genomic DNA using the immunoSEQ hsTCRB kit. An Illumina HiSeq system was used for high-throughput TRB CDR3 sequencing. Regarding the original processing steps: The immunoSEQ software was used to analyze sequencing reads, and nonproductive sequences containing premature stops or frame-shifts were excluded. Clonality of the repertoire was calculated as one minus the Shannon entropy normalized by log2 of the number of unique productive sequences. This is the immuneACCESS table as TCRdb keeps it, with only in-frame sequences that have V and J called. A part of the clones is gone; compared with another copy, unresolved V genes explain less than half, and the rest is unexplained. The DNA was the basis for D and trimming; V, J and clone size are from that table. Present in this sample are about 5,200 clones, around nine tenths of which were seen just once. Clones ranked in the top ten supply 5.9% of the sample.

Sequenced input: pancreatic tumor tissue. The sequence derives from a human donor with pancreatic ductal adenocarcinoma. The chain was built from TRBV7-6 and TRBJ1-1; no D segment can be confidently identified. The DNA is TGTGCCAGCAGCTCCGGACTGAACACTGAAGCTTTCTTT. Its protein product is CASSSGLNTEAFF.